Detailed here is one TCR beta chain. This clonotype was counted between two and nine times. Its antigen is unknown. No per-base quality is available; no much larger clone lies one base away. These data come from a study of regulatory T cells in long-lasting Graves disease (dated by TCRdb to the early 2020s). Regarding the research as a whole: Patients with newly diagnosed Graves' disease had been on antithyroid drugs for under 3 months. Patients with persistent Graves' disease were compared with patients with newly diagnosed Graves' disease using TCR sequencing and RNA sequencing of peripheral blood. The study was registered as a clinical trial and conducted in China. TCR sequencing covered about 13 persistent and around 20 newly diagnosed Graves' disease patients, around 33 samples in total.

Paper-wide results and their limitations: The small sample size was acknowledged by the authors as a limitation that may reduce accuracy. TRBV28, TRBJ1-2 and TRBJ2-5 were preferentially used in persistent disease, while TRBV20-1 and TRBJ2-1 were favored in newly diagnosed disease. Sequencing and analysis were limited to the TCR beta chain. Only peripheral blood was studied, because thyroid tissue, the primary lesion, was inaccessible. Patients with persistent disease shared more public clonotypes (about 3,000) than newly diagnosed patients did (around 930). Persistent Graves' disease patients showed lower TCR Shannon entropy and fewer highly expanded clones than newly diagnosed patients, suggesting clonal expansion.

The library was produced with multiplex PCR. These reads were obtained on an Illumina HiSeq 4000. CDR3 regions were amplified by Arm-PCR with iRepertoire HTBI primers to construct TCR beta libraries. PCR products were gel purified before sequencing. Concerning the study's data processing: A total of 62 TRBV and some 15 TRBJ segments were identified across samples and were used for gene usage analysis of CDR3 amino acid clonotypes. Filtered high-quality paired reads were merged into contigs using COPE and FqMerger. Contigs were aligned with BLAST to IMGT TRBV, TRBD and TRBJ reference genes, and CDR3 was defined per IMGT. Any clonotype with a frequency above 0.1% was classified as a highly expanded clone. Repertoire diversity was measured by Shannon entropy, and V-J evenness by the Gini coefficient. Clonotypes shared by more than one individual were considered public. TCRdb handled the public reads itself, with Q25 trimming in fastp and clone calling in MiXCR, and kept productive beta chains. Rows with one shared CDR3 protein collapse into an entry with the most common genes and DNA. What appears here as the V and J calls and clone size reflects TCRdb's work, not the paper's. The sample profile shows a few hundred thousand distinct CDR3 sequences; approximately 14% of them were found once. The biggest ten clones account for approximately 19% of the sample.

CDR1 and CDR2 were assigned from the germline V gene as ENHRY and SYGVKD. The CDR3, cysteine through phenylalanine, is 13 amino acids long. CDR3 DNA is the only sequence kept; it has 39 bases, read in frame from the first base. The trim is 4 bases for V and 2 bases for J, with a gap of 9 bases between the germline ends. Taken with the paper, the label for time point translates to: newly diagnosed GD, antithyroid drugs for less than 3 months. For both TCR sequencing and RNA sequencing, RNA was extracted from PBMCs using TRIzol. Graves' disease was diagnosed according to American Thyroid Association guidelines. Recruitment of patients was carried out at an endocrinology department in Xi'an, China. Each patient gave approximately 10 milliliters of peripheral blood, collected in an EDTA anticoagulant tube. Ficoll Paque Plus density gradient separation was used to isolate PBMCs, and no additional T cell sorting was done. An Agilent 2100 Bioanalyzer and agarose gel were used to check RNA quality, and a NanoDrop 2000 was used to measure RNA concentration.

Another study also made use of these data, one on T cells in Graves' hyperthyroidism and ophthalmopathy. The second study's paper adds: Stable Graves' hyperthyroidism was defined as no progression to ophthalmopathy during 18 months of follow-up. The hyperthyroidism patients were between 18 and 65 years old and newly diagnosed, with a disease duration of less than 2 months. Any patient with an uncontrolled infection, another autoimmune disease, pregnancy or lactation was excluded. Diagnoses relied on clinical symptoms, serum thyroxine and TRAb, thyroid ultrasound and orbital computed tomography. For the first round of RT-PCR on the TCR CDR3, the HTBI primer set was used together with the Qiagen OneStep RT-PCR kit. Most expanded thyroid clonotypes (frequency above 0.001) were also found in blood, which suggests that blood repertoires may mirror thyroid immune responses. A model built on a 13 V-J signature distinguished ophthalmopathy from stable hyperthyroidism, reaching 87.88% sensitivity and about 81% specificity in cross-validation and 80%/75% in testing. During validation, the model predicted progression to ophthalmopathy a median of roughly 7.1 months ahead of onset, with around 65% sensitivity and more than 72% specificity. To identify TCR V-J signatures that set the groups apart, the researchers used a discovery cohort of 100 patients, made up of fewer than 50 with Graves' ophthalmopathy and around 58 with stable Graves' hyperthyroidism. Whether ophthalmopathy could be predicted prospectively was tested in an independent validation cohort made up of roughly 19 hyperthyroidism patients plus 17 patients who later progressed to ophthalmopathy. The 95 to 100 discovery patients were randomly divided into training and test sets at a 7:3 ratio. Thyroid tissue and blood T-cell repertoires from more than 5 Graves' hyperthyroidism patients were also compared in the study. Once sampling was done, hyperthyroidism patients were given methimazole at a starting dose of 30 mg daily, whereas ophthalmopathy patients were given high-dose intravenous methylprednisolone. The libraries were constructed in a second round of multiplex PCR and then size-selected and purified. Paired-end sequencing of the libraries was performed with 100 bp reads on an Illumina HiSeq2000. SOAPnuke was used to process the raw data, with reads discarded if the reads contained adapters or uncalled bases, had a mean Phred below 15, or lacked an exact constant-primer or identifier match. COPE v1.2.5 was used to merge the high-quality paired reads, and each unique nucleotide sequence was defined as a clonotype. MiTCR v1.1 was used to align the clonotypes against IMGT TRBV, TRBD and TRBJ reference segments. The analysis was restricted to V-J combinations with a frequency above 0.0001, which together covered approximately 99% of the repertoires. The TCS score was defined as the ratio of F50 (clonal expansion) to E x V (chaos), calculated using BLOSUM62-based TCRdist between CDR3 peptides within each V-J. Welch's t-statistics and random forest reduced around 550 V-J features to 13, which were used in a naive Bayes classifier (R e1071). No statistical method was used to fix the sample size in advance, and group allocation was not hidden from the investigators. The paper reports TCR Vbeta CDR3 sequencing of approximately 130 peripheral blood samples: 40 to 45 ophthalmopathy, under 85 hyperthyroidism and roughly 17 progressor patients.

The specimen comprised peripheral blood mononuclear cells (PBMCs), sampled at new diagnosis, from a patient treated with antithyroid drugs. This receptor chain uses TRBV10-3 and TRBJ2-7; the D segment could be TRBD2, given 6 matching bases. This receptor was obtained from a woman aged 45-65 years with Graves disease. Donor details come from another sample of the same person, matched by shared clones. The CDR3 here reads CAISAGVPYEQYF. The bases read TGTGCCATCAGTGCGGGAGTTCCCTACGAGCAGTACTTC.